Detailed here is one T cell receptor (beta chain). The sample belongs to a study of graft-versus-host responses after intestinal transplantation. Study-wide context: Among the recipients, all got anti-thymocyte globulin induction and then tacrolimus and steroids for approximately 3 years.

Trimming took off 5 bases at V and 5 bases at J, with 7 bases between the two ends. The CDR3 runs 12 residues. Looked up from germline, CDR1 is SGHAT and CDR2 is FQNNGV. Study-wide results and limits: GvH clones were identified in recipient marrow, with some first appearing in ileum or blood.

Generated by immunoSEQ multiplex PCR, the TCRdb table keeps only in-frame clones and is missing some. In the table there are over 20,000 clones, just under 40% of which are singletons. The rearrangement links TRBV11-2 to TRBJ1-3; no reliable D call. The sample in question was alloreactive CD4+ T cells from a mixed lymphocyte reaction culture, obtained before intestinal transplant. Noted subset: CFSE-low proliferating T cells sorted from roughly six-day pre-transplant mixed lymphocyte reaction (GvH or HvG direction). The clonotype comes from a human patient who received an intestinal transplant. CDR3 coding DNA: TGTGCCAGCAGCCCTATCCGAAACACCATATATTTT. It specifies CASSPIRNTIYF.